This T cell receptor beta chain was captured in a study of shared clonotypes between healthy human individuals. Findings of the study overall: A reduction in generation probabilities was seen for non-shared clonotypes relative to those shared by all four donors.

Comments on this clone: The antigen remains unidentified.

Libraries were prepared by immunoSEQ multiplex PCR; TCRdb keeps only in-frame clonotypes and omits some of them. This sample carries over a million clones, 75% to 80% of them seen once, and the ten largest clones take approximately 0.56%. Germline V lookup: CDR1 LNHDA, CDR2 SQIVND (reference sequence). The CDR3 runs to 13 residues. Trimming removed 3 bases from V and 8 bases from J, with 13 bases in between. Sequenced input: memory CD4+ T cells from PBMCs. The subset is: CD45RA-negative fraction. The chain is built from TRBV19 and TRBJ1-1, with D possibly being TRBD1 (5 bases). This TCR came from a man younger than 30 in good health. Some clones in this sample may be carry-over from other donors' samples. CDR3 coding DNA: TGTGCCAGTAGTATGGGGGGAAACATAGAAGCTTTCTTT. As protein: CASSMGGNIEAFF.